The rows below give T cell receptor beta chains drawn from one sample of a study of cytomegalovirus exposure and HLA in healthy donors. TCRdb's table, derived via immunoSEQ multiplex PCR, lists solely in-frame clones and lacks some. The sample yields around 190,000 clones, 81% seen once. The source material was PBMCs. The source of these receptors is a man in his forties in good health and CMV-seropositive. Both conserved end residues are part of each CDR3. Fields, in order: J gene, D gene, CDR3 length, clone size, V gene, CDR3 protein, CDR3 DNA. The D gene is left open where the match is weak. Clone size is shown for a subset of rows, as once, few, many or a class of expanded clone.

j_gene: TRBJ2-2; d_gene: TRBD1; len: 14; abundance: NA; v_gene: TRBV6-1; CDR3aa: CATRGQGRTGELFF; CDR3nt: TGTGCCACCCGAGGACAGGGGAGAACCGGGGAGCTGTTTTTT
j_gene: TRBJ1-6; d_gene: NA; len: 15; abundance: NA; v_gene: TRBV2; CDR3aa: CASTQGTSYNSPLHF; CDR3nt: TGTGCCAGCACTCAGGGGACCTCCTATAATTCACCCCTCCACTTT
j_gene: TRBJ2-7; d_gene: NA; len: 14; abundance: NA; v_gene: TRBV2; CDR3aa: CASSPPGHPYEQYF; CDR3nt: TGTGCCAGCAGCCCACCGGGACATCCCTACGAGCAGTACTTC
j_gene: TRBJ2-5; d_gene: TRBD2; len: 16; abundance: NA; v_gene: TRBV5-1; CDR3aa: CASSLVAGGPQETQYF; CDR3nt: TGCGCCAGCAGCTTAGTAGCGGGGGGACCTCAAGAGACCCAGTACTTC
j_gene: TRBJ1-5; d_gene: NA; len: 16; abundance: NA; v_gene: TRBV12-5; CDR3aa: CASGLVQWKSNQPQHF; CDR3nt: TGTGCTAGTGGTTTGGTACAGTGGAAGAGCAATCAGCCCCAGCATTTT
j_gene: TRBJ1-1; d_gene: NA; len: 10; abundance: NA; v_gene: TRBV6-6; CDR3aa: CASGRAEAFF; CDR3nt: TGTGCCAGCGGGCGGGCTGAAGCTTTCTTT
j_gene: TRBJ2-7; d_gene: TRBD1; len: 14; abundance: NA; v_gene: TRBV18; CDR3aa: CASSPRDRGGEQYF; CDR3nt: TGTGCCAGCTCACCCCGGGACAGGGGGGGCGAGCAGTACTTC
j_gene: TRBJ2-7; d_gene: TRBD1; len: 15; abundance: NA; v_gene: TRBV19; CDR3aa: CASSTPGTGIYEQYF; CDR3nt: TGTGCCAGTAGTACCCCCGGGACAGGGATATACGAGCAGTACTTC
j_gene: TRBJ2-1; d_gene: NA; len: 13; abundance: NA; v_gene: TRBV29-1; CDR3aa: CSVSRGTYNEQFF; CDR3nt: TGCAGCGTTTCCCGGGGGACCTACAATGAGCAGTTCTTC
j_gene: TRBJ1-1; d_gene: NA; len: 13; abundance: once; v_gene: TRBV28; CDR3aa: CATEGGIKTEAFF; CDR3nt: TGTGCCACCGAGGGAGGAATAAAGACTGAAGCTTTCTTT
j_gene: TRBJ1-1; d_gene: NA; len: 14; abundance: NA; v_gene: TRBV7-9; CDR3aa: CASSQEQGFTEAFF; CDR3nt: TGCGCCAGCAGCCAAGAACAGGGATTCACTGAAGCTTTCTTT
j_gene: TRBJ1-2; d_gene: NA; len: 13; abundance: few; v_gene: TRBV27; CDR3aa: CASRSDIARGYTF; CDR3nt: TGTGCCAGCAGGTCGGACATTGCCCGTGGCTACACCTTC
j_gene: TRBJ1-1; d_gene: TRBD1; len: 14; abundance: NA; v_gene: TRBV9; CDR3aa: CASSVDRGNTEAFF; CDR3nt: TGTGCCAGCAGCGTAGACAGGGGTAACACTGAAGCTTTCTTT
j_gene: TRBJ1-5; d_gene: NA; len: 15; abundance: NA; v_gene: TRBV15; CDR3aa: CATSRYRDINQPQHF; CDR3nt: TGTGCCACCAGCAGATACCGGGACATCAATCAGCCCCAGCATTTT
j_gene: TRBJ1-5; d_gene: NA; len: 18; abundance: NA; v_gene: TRBV10-3; CDR3aa: CAISESGGGAGSNQPQHF; CDR3nt: TGTGCCATCAGTGAGTCGGGTGGCGGGGCAGGGAGCAATCAGCCCCAGCATTTT
j_gene: TRBJ2-6; d_gene: TRBD1; len: 18; abundance: NA; v_gene: TRBV27; CDR3aa: CASSPRAGGVMGANVLTF; CDR3nt: TGTGCCAGCAGCCCCAGGGCAGGGGGTGTAATGGGGGCCAACGTCCTGACTTTC
j_gene: TRBJ2-2; d_gene: NA; len: 12; abundance: NA; v_gene: TRBV19; CDR3aa: CASLEYTGELFF; CDR3nt: TGTGCCAGTCTTGAGTACACCGGGGAGCTGTTTTTT
j_gene: TRBJ1-2; d_gene: NA; len: 14; abundance: NA; v_gene: TRBV11-2; CDR3aa: CASSPHPGDYGYTF; CDR3nt: TGTGCCAGCAGCCCCCACCCCGGGGACTATGGCTACACCTTC
j_gene: TRBJ2-2; d_gene: TRBD1; len: 16; abundance: NA; v_gene: TRBV10-3; CDR3aa: CAISAVRQGNTGELFF; CDR3nt: TGTGCCATCAGTGCCGTTCGACAGGGGAACACCGGGGAGCTGTTTTTT
j_gene: TRBJ2-5; d_gene: TRBD2; len: 15; abundance: NA; v_gene: TRBV9; CDR3aa: CASSVAGTSGETQYF; CDR3nt: TGTGCCAGCAGCGTAGCTGGGACTAGCGGGGAGACCCAGTACTTC
j_gene: TRBJ1-5; d_gene: TRBD1; len: 14; abundance: NA; v_gene: TRBV2; CDR3aa: CASSGRDRGQPQHF; CDR3nt: TGTGCCAGCAGCGGCCGGGACAGGGGTCAGCCCCAGCATTTT
j_gene: TRBJ2-5; d_gene: NA; len: 14; abundance: NA; v_gene: TRBV5-6; CDR3aa: CASTRPGGEETQYF; CDR3nt: TGTGCCAGCACCAGACCTGGCGGGGAAGAGACCCAGTACTTC
j_gene: TRBJ1-1; d_gene: NA; len: 13; abundance: NA; v_gene: TRBV6-5; CDR3aa: CAISIQKNTEAFF; CDR3nt: TGTGCCATCAGCATACAAAAGAACACTGAAGCTTTCTTT
j_gene: TRBJ2-7; d_gene: TRBD1; len: 17; abundance: NA; v_gene: TRBV5-4; CDR3aa: CASSFSAPGTGGYEQYF; CDR3nt: TGTGCCAGCAGCTTTTCCGCACCCGGGACAGGGGGCTACGAGCAGTACTTC
j_gene: TRBJ2-5; d_gene: TRBD1; len: 14; abundance: NA; v_gene: TRBV19; CDR3aa: CASSILGGRETQYF; CDR3nt: TGTGCCAGTAGTATCCTAGGGGGCCGGGAGACCCAGTACTTC
j_gene: TRBJ2-7; d_gene: TRBD2; len: 15; abundance: NA; v_gene: TRBV27; CDR3aa: CASSPQAGAPEEQYF; CDR3nt: TGTGCCAGCAGTCCGCAAGCGGGAGCCCCCGAAGAGCAGTACTTC
j_gene: TRBJ2-7; d_gene: NA; len: 15; abundance: NA; v_gene: TRBV5-6; CDR3aa: CASSVQGGLSYEQYF; CDR3nt: TGTGCCAGCAGCGTTCAGGGGGGCCTCTCCTACGAGCAGTACTTC
j_gene: TRBJ2-3; d_gene: NA; len: 15; abundance: NA; v_gene: TRBV7-9; CDR3aa: CASSLGGGFTDTQYF; CDR3nt: TGTGCCAGCAGCTTAGGTGGAGGATTCACAGATACGCAGTATTTT
j_gene: TRBJ2-7; d_gene: TRBD1; len: 13; abundance: NA; v_gene: TRBV2; CDR3aa: CASRETGNGEQYF; CDR3nt: TGTGCCAGCAGAGAGACAGGGAATGGGGAGCAGTACTTC
j_gene: TRBJ2-2; d_gene: TRBD2; len: 16; abundance: NA; v_gene: TRBV7-9; CDR3aa: CASSPGLAGAAGELFF; CDR3nt: TGTGCCAGCAGCCCAGGACTAGCGGGAGCGGCCGGGGAGCTGTTTTTT
j_gene: TRBJ1-1; d_gene: TRBD1; len: 16; abundance: few; v_gene: TRBV2; CDR3aa: CASSSLPGGSNTEAFF; CDR3nt: TGTGCCAGCAGTTCCCTCCCAGGGGGCTCTAACACTGAAGCTTTCTTT
j_gene: TRBJ1-6; d_gene: NA; len: 15; abundance: NA; v_gene: TRBV7-9; CDR3aa: CASSLVGGSNSPLHF; CDR3nt: TGTGCCAGCAGCTTAGTTGGGGGGAGCAATTCACCCCTCCACTTT
j_gene: TRBJ2-1; d_gene: TRBD2; len: 20; abundance: NA; v_gene: TRBV4-2; CDR3aa: CASSQDPGPTSGGSYNEQFF; CDR3nt: TGTGCCAGCAGCCAAGATCCAGGTCCCACTAGCGGGGGGTCCTACAATGAGCAGTTCTTC
j_gene: TRBJ2-1; d_gene: TRBD1; len: 17; abundance: NA; v_gene: TRBV27; CDR3aa: CASHLATGGRGLNEQFF; CDR3nt: TGTGCCAGCCATCTTGCGACAGGGGGAAGGGGGCTCAATGAGCAGTTCTTC
j_gene: TRBJ2-3; d_gene: NA; len: 17; abundance: NA; v_gene: TRBV15; CDR3aa: CATSIFKQGWDTDTQYF; CDR3nt: TGTGCCACCAGCATCTTCAAACAGGGATGGGACACAGATACGCAGTATTTT
j_gene: TRBJ2-1; d_gene: TRBD2; len: 14; abundance: NA; v_gene: TRBV19; CDR3aa: CASSMAGEVNEQFF; CDR3nt: TGTGCCAGTAGTATGGCGGGGGAAGTGAATGAGCAGTTCTTC
j_gene: TRBJ1-2; d_gene: TRBD1; len: 17; abundance: NA; v_gene: TRBV28; CDR3aa: CASSLFGQGGVNYGYTF; CDR3nt: TGTGCCAGCAGTTTATTCGGACAGGGCGGGGTTAACTATGGCTACACCTTC
j_gene: TRBJ1-5; d_gene: TRBD1; len: 14; abundance: NA; v_gene: TRBV27; CDR3aa: CASSLTGENQPQHF; CDR3nt: TGTGCCAGCAGTTTAACAGGGGAGAATCAGCCCCAGCATTTT
j_gene: TRBJ1-4; d_gene: TRBD1; len: 17; abundance: NA; v_gene: TRBV2; CDR3aa: CASSEAAAGGLPEKLFF; CDR3nt: TGTGCCAGCAGTGAAGCAGCGGCAGGGGGCCTTCCTGAAAAACTGTTTTTT
j_gene: TRBJ2-2; d_gene: NA; len: 19; abundance: NA; v_gene: TRBV10-1; CDR3aa: CASSEPKSGFNSNTGELFF; CDR3nt: TGCGCCAGCAGTGAGCCAAAGTCGGGGTTTAACTCGAACACCGGGGAGCTGTTTTTT
j_gene: TRBJ1-2; d_gene: NA; len: 13; abundance: NA; v_gene: TRBV10-3; CDR3aa: CAISELPGDGYTF; CDR3nt: TGTGCCATCAGTGAGCTGCCAGGGGATGGCTACACCTTC
j_gene: TRBJ1-5; d_gene: NA; len: 15; abundance: NA; v_gene: TRBV2; CDR3aa: CASSPPTGGNQPQHF; CDR3nt: TGTGCCAGCAGTCCTCCTACGGGGGGCAATCAGCCCCAGCATTTT
j_gene: TRBJ1-5; d_gene: NA; len: 12; abundance: NA; v_gene: TRBV28; CDR3aa: CASNRENQPQHF; CDR3nt: TGTGCCAGCAACAGGGAAAATCAGCCCCAGCATTTT
j_gene: TRBJ2-1; d_gene: TRBD2; len: 14; abundance: NA; v_gene: TRBV19; CDR3aa: CASSIGLASGEQFF; CDR3nt: TGTGCCAGTAGTATTGGACTAGCTAGTGGGGAGCAGTTCTTC
j_gene: TRBJ2-2; d_gene: TRBD2; len: 16; abundance: NA; v_gene: TRBV5-6; CDR3aa: CASSPGKRGYTGELFF; CDR3nt: TGTGCCAGCAGCCCTGGTAAGCGGGGTTACACCGGGGAGCTGTTTTTT
j_gene: TRBJ1-6; d_gene: TRBD1; len: 14; abundance: NA; v_gene: TRBV10-3; CDR3aa: CASSEQGDNSPLHF; CDR3nt: TGTGCCAGCAGTGAACAGGGGGATAATTCACCCCTCCACTTT
j_gene: TRBJ1-2; d_gene: TRBD1; len: 16; abundance: NA; v_gene: TRBV5-1; CDR3aa: CASSGGTESLNYGYTF; CDR3nt: TGCGCCAGCAGCGGGGGGACAGAGTCTCTTAACTATGGCTACACCTTC
j_gene: TRBJ2-7; d_gene: TRBD2; len: 16; abundance: NA; v_gene: TRBV5-4; CDR3aa: CASSSMTSGDSYEQYF; CDR3nt: TGTGCCAGCAGCTCTATGACTAGCGGGGACTCCTACGAGCAGTACTTC
j_gene: TRBJ1-2; d_gene: NA; len: 17; abundance: many; v_gene: TRBV28; CDR3aa: CASSVTGTPKTGYGYTF; CDR3nt: TGTGCCAGCAGTGTAACCGGGACACCCAAGACCGGCTATGGCTACACCTTC
j_gene: TRBJ2-5; d_gene: TRBD2; len: 16; abundance: NA; v_gene: TRBV9; CDR3aa: CASSPRISGGQETQYF; CDR3nt: TGTGCCAGCAGCCCCCGGATTAGCGGGGGGCAAGAGACCCAGTACTTC
j_gene: TRBJ1-1; d_gene: NA; len: 15; abundance: few; v_gene: TRBV30; CDR3aa: CAWIPGGTAVTEAFF; CDR3nt: TGTGCCTGGATCCCTGGAGGGACCGCTGTCACTGAAGCTTTCTTT
j_gene: TRBJ2-3; d_gene: TRBD1; len: 15; abundance: NA; v_gene: TRBV7-8; CDR3aa: CASSPRQGAKDTQYF; CDR3nt: TGTGCCAGCAGCCCCAGACAGGGGGCGAAAGATACGCAGTATTTT
j_gene: TRBJ2-7; d_gene: NA; len: 13; abundance: NA; v_gene: TRBV29-1; CDR3aa: CSVVTGSSYEQYF; CDR3nt: TGCAGCGTCGTAACAGGGTCCTCCTACGAGCAGTACTTC
j_gene: TRBJ2-7; d_gene: TRBD2; len: 14; abundance: NA; v_gene: TRBV19; CDR3aa: CASKIAGGPYEQYF; CDR3nt: TGTGCCAGTAAAATAGCGGGGGGGCCCTACGAGCAGTACTTC
j_gene: TRBJ2-3; d_gene: NA; len: 15; abundance: once; v_gene: TRBV9; CDR3aa: CASSGGPLGTDTQYF; CDR3nt: TGTGCCAGCAGCGGTGGGCCCCTGGGCACAGATACGCAGTATTTT
j_gene: TRBJ2-1; d_gene: NA; len: 11; abundance: NA; v_gene: TRBV20-1; CDR3aa: CSGSRGDEQFF; CDR3nt: TGCAGTGGAAGCAGGGGGGATGAGCAGTTCTTC
j_gene: TRBJ2-3; d_gene: NA; len: 19; abundance: NA; v_gene: TRBV21-1; CDR3aa: CASSTSGVGAGGGTDTQYF; CDR3nt: TGTGCCAGCAGCACAAGTGGGGTTGGAGCGGGGGGGGGCACAGATACGCAGTATTTT
j_gene: TRBJ1-2; d_gene: NA; len: 11; abundance: NA; v_gene: TRBV28; CDR3aa: CASRAGPTYTF; CDR3nt: TGTGCCAGCAGGGCGGGACCGACCTACACCTTC